The sequence of this T cell receptor beta chain was determined in a study of graft-versus-host responses after intestinal transplantation (dated by TCRdb to about 2021). Looking at the study overall: Multivisceral, liver-intestinal, or isolated intestinal transplants were received by the recipients. Alloreactive clones were identified by sequencing pre-transplant mixed lymphocyte reaction products and comparing them with unstimulated pre-transplant donor and recipient T cells. Of the roughly 25 intestinal transplant recipients enrolled in the cohort, one of whom was a retransplant, 3 patients without pretransplant specimens were excluded. Instead of going to the commercial service, samples from a few later patients were sequenced in-house on an Illumina MiSeq and processed with MiXCR. Anti-thymocyte globulin induction was given to all recipients, followed by maintenance tacrolimus and steroids for around three years. Donor T cell macrochimerism was defined as a peak of at least 4% donor T cells among recipient peripheral blood mononuclear cells. Graft-versus-host and host-versus-graft alloreactive T cell clones were tracked in the graft, circulation and bone marrow after intestinal transplantation using bulk TCR-beta CDR3 sequencing.

Findings and caveats that apply to the study as a whole: GvH clones were found in recipient bone marrow, and some of the GvH clones appeared earlier in ileal mucosa or blood, which is consistent with an intestinal mucosal origin. Early after transplant, declines in HvG clones were associated with peak levels of circulating GvH clones. The relatively low number and heterogeneity of intestinal transplant patients limited the conclusions. In patients with donor T cell macrochimerism, the allografts had high GvH to HvG T cell clonal ratios.

In the first month after transplant, blood samples were collected up to 4 times, and after that at least monthly when available. This clone appeared a single time. This receptor's antigen is unknown. Per-nucleotide qualities are absent, and no much larger clonotype sits a single base away. CDR1 and CDR2, per the germline V gene, are MGHRA and YSYEKL. Measured from the cysteine to the phenylalanine, the CDR3 is 14 residues long. The kept DNA is CDR3 alone, 42 bases in frame from the first base. Deletion took 4 bases off V and 7 bases off J, with a span of 16 bases between the germline ends. Library construction relied on the immunoSEQ multiplex PCR assay. For most patients, genomic DNA was subjected to high-throughput TCR-beta CDR3 sequencing by Adaptive Biotechnologies. Per the authors' processing: Adaptive's ImmunoSEQ software supplied the TCR sequencing data for 15 to 20 patients, while MiXCR and VDJtools were used to process three other patients. CDR3 nucleotide sequences shared by donor and recipient were removed because the origin of these sequences could not be assigned. Alloreactive clones required at least 2-fold expansion over unstimulated cells and minimum CFSE-low frequency of 0.002% (template counts) or 0.001% (read counts). Clones detected in sequenced pre-transplant spleen, lymph node, or MLR CFSE-low populations of the donor or recipient were defined as mappable. Cumulative frequency of alloreactive clones was calculated as a percentage of all sequences weighted by copy number. TCRdb carries this immuneACCESS record with in-frame sequences only. Its versions omit some clonotypes, under half of them owing to an unresolved V gene in the studies checked, with the rest unexplained. The DNA was the basis for D and trimming; V, J and clone size are from that table. For this sample there are under 20,000 clones; 85% to 95% appear just once. 0.75% to 0.9% of the sample is held by the ten biggest clonotypes.

The receptor comes from a human patient who received an intestinal transplant, so some T cells may come from the graft donor. The source material was PBMCs, sampled 23 days after intestinal transplant. This chain is built from TRBV4-1 and TRBJ1-1; no D segment can be confidently identified. The CDR3 here reads CASSLQNKVYEAFF. The DNA reads TGCGCCAGCAGCCTCCAGAATAAGGTTTATGAAGCTTTCTTT.